This record looks at one T cell receptor (beta chain) sequence and its context. Its antigen is undetermined. The Oncomine TCR Beta short-read assay generated sequence data from the DNA of cultured CD4+ T cells. From the PCR reads, TCRdb called clonotypes with MiXCR, one entry per CDR3 protein. Of some 12,000 distinct CDR3 sequences detected, 55% to 70% appear once; the ten largest clones hold around 7.4%. This specimen comes from a study of vaccination and CD4 T cells after COVID-19. The treatment: roughly nine-day PBMC culture with coronavirus spike peptide pools or control peptides (ViraFEST assay). Germline trimming cut 5 bases from V and 7 bases from J; bases unmatched to any gene: 6. Per germline, CDR1 DFQATT and CDR2 SNEGSKA (reference sequence). This CDR3 comprises 14 residues.

The receptor was isolated from a human donor who had recovered from COVID-19. Sequences were derived from CD4+ T cells from blood, cultured in vitro, sampled before SARS-CoV-2 vaccination. The chain links TRBV20-1 to TRBJ1-6, with TRBD1 matching 9 bases. CDR3 sequence reads: CSAVTGTGNSPLHF. The CDR3 DNA reads as TGCAGTGCTGTAACCGGGACAGGGAATTCACCCCTCCACTTT.